The following is a T cell receptor beta chain sequence with its context. This sample stems from a study of blood T cell repertoires in COVID-19. Study details: Some COVID-19 samples were acute and others convalescent; all came from the United States, Italy and Spain.

V lost 2 bases and J 7 bases, leaving 15 bases between the germline ends. Germline CDR1 LGHNT, CDR2 FRNRAP. The CDR3 is 15 residues long. Generated by immunoSEQ multiplex PCR, the TCRdb table keeps only in-frame clones and is missing some. Found here are fewer than 150,000 clones, more than 75% of them singletons; the top ten hold 3.5% to 5.5%. Specimen: peripheral blood. The sequence derives from a woman aged 40 to 50 with acute or convalescent COVID-19. This sequence joins TRBV12-5 and TRBJ2-1, with no clear D. CDR3 residues: CASGLPPPGVNEQFF. The CDR3 DNA follows: TGTGCTAGTGGTTTGCCCCCCCCAGGTGTGAATGAGCAGTTCTTC. The whole variable domain, remainder taken from reference TRBV12-5 and TRBJ2-1, is DARVTQTPRHKVTEMGQEVTMRCQPILGHNTVFWYRQTMMQGLELLAYFRNRAPLDDSGMPKDRFSAEMPDATLATLKIQPSEPRDSAVYFCASGLPPPGVNEQFFGPGTRLTVL.